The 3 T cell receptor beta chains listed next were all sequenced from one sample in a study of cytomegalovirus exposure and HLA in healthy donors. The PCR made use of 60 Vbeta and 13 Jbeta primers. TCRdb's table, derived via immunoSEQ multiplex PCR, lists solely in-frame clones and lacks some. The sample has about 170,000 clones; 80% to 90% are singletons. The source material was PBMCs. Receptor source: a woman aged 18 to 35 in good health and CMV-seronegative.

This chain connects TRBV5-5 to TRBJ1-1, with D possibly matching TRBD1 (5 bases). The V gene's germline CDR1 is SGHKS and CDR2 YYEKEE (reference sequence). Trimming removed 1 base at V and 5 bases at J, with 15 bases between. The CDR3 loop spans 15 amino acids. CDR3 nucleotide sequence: TGTGCCAGCAGCTTGATTGACAGCCGACGGACTGAAGCTTTCTTT. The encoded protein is CASSLIDSRRTEAFF. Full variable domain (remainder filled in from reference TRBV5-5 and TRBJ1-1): DAGVTQSPTHLIKTRGQQVTLRCSPISGHKSVSWYQQVLGQGPQFIFQYYEKEERGRGNFPDRFSARQFPNYSSELNVNALLLGDSALYLCASSLIDSRRTEAFFGQGTRLTVV.

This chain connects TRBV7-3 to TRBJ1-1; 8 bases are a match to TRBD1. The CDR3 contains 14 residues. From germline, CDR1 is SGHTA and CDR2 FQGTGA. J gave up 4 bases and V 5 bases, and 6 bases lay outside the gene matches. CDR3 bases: TGTGCCAGCAGCGAACAGGGGGAGGGCACTGAAGCTTTCTTT. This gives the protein CASSEQGEGTEAFF.

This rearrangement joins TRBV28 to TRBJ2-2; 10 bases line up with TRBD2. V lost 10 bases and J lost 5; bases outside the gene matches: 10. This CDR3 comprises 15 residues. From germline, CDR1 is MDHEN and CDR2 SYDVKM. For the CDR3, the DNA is TGTGCCACCGGGGGCGGTAGCGGGAGGACCGGGGAGCTGTTTTTT. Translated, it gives CATGGGSGRTGELFF.